This TCR beta chain came from a study of blood T cells in healthy people across ages. The CDR3 spans 16 residues. The V and J ends lost 1 base and 1 base respectively, with 11 bases between them. Germline V gives CDR1 MNHNS, CDR2 SASEGT. Together with a sample-barcoded 5' primer, a J-beta primer mix was included in a second PCR lasting about 7 to 11 cycles. MiXCR was run by TCRdb on the 5' RACE reads, yielding one entry per CDR3 protein. Of approximately 760,000 distinct CDR3 sequences in the sample, 20% to 25% are singletons; the top ten hold roughly a tenth. This clonotype was detected a few times. The antigen is not known. Study-level results: PBMC samples, being unsorted, prevented any conclusive comparison of naive and antigen-experienced cells. There were more naive CD4+ cells and higher diversity in long-lived donors than in aged donors.

The same data also contributed to another study, on T cells of mothers and their children. From that report: Relative to unrelated pairs, biologically related mother-child dyads exhibited marginally greater, non-significant overlap.

The sequence came from a boy between 10 and 17 years old in good health. The chain recombines TRBV6-1 with TRBJ2-4; D gene unclear. Material for sequencing was blood. In DNA form, the CDR3 reads TGTGCCAGCAGTGAAGTCGCGGTACTTGCCAAAAACATTCAGTACTTC. Translated, it gives CASSEVAVLAKNIQYF.